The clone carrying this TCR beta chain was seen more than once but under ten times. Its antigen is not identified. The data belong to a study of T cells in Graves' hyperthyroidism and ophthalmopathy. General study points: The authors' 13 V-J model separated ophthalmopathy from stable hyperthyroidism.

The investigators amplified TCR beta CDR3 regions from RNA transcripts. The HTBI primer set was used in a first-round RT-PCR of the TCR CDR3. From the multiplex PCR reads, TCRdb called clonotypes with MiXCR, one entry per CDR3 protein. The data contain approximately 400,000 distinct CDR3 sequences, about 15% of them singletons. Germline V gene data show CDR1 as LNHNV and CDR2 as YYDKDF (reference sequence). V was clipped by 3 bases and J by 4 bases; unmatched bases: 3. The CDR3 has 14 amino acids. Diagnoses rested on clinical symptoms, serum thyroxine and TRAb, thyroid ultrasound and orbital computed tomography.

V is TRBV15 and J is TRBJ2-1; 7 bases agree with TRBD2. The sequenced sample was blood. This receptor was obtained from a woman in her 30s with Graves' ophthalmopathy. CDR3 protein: CATSRPGGYNEQFF. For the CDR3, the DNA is TGTGCCACCAGCAGGCCGGGGGGATACAATGAGCAGTTCTTC.